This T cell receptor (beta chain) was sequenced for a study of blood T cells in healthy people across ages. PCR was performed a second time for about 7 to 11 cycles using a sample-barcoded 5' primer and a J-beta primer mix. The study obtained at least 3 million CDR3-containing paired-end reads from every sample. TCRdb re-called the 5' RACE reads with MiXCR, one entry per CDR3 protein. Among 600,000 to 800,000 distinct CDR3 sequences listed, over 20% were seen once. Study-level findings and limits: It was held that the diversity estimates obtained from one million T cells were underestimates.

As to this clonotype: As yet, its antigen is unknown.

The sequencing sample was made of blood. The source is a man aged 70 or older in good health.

CDR3 nucleotide sequence: TGTGCCAGCAGTTTTGGGCAGATAAACACCATATATTTT. This sequence encodes CASSFGQINTIYF. This sequence joins TRBV12-3 or TRBV12-4 and TRBJ1-3; D uncertain. Between the trimmed V and J ends, which lost 3 bases and 6 bases, there was a span of 9 bases. The CDR3 sequence is 13 residues long.